This TCR beta chain came from a study of blood T cell repertoires in COVID-19. Whole-study context: Sources were T cells, B-cell-depleted T cells, or PBMCs; the material itself was cDNA or gDNA.

The CDR3 length is 14 residues. CDR1 KGHSH and CDR2 LQKENI come from the germline V gene. The germline V and J ends were trimmed by 9 bases and 0 bases, with 14 bases remaining between them. For this clone: Other DNA sequences of this sample code for an identical CDR3.

Profiled with immunoSEQ multiplex PCR; TCRdb holds only in-frame clones, not every one. Here the sample spans about 150,000 clones, less than 90% being singletons. Those who participated ranged in age from about 18 to 89 years and resided in roughly 26 US areas. Self-reported history from a screening survey and questionnaire set each donor's cohort. This TCR came from a woman between 45 and 65 years old who had recovered from COVID-19. Sequencing used PBMCs or T cells enriched from blood (not recorded which). V gene TRBV18 combines with J gene TRBJ1-1; a possible D gene is TRBD1 (6 bases). For the CDR3, the DNA is TGTGCCAGTTCCCGACAGGCCATGAACACTGAAGCTTTCTTT. Protein sequence: CASSRQAMNTEAFF.